The T cell receptor (beta chain) described here comes from a study of T cell responses to AZD1222 COVID-19 vaccine (dated by TCRdb to 2020 to 2023). Looking at the study overall: AZD1222 recipients given second doses at about 4 weeks or at about 12 weeks were pooled, since spike-specific TCR depth and breadth were not found to differ between the two schedules. A total of more than 230 trial participants underwent TCR sequencing, of whom approximately 210 received two doses of AZD1222 and about 26 received two doses of the MenACWY control vaccine. Trial participants were enrolled by age into 18-55, 56-69 and 70-plus year subgroups, with roughly 160, 29 and 62 TCR-sequenced participants respectively. What the authors observed across the whole study: Most participants were white British and females outnumbered males, and the authors suggested that clonal diversity may have been underestimated. Conclusions about previously exposed vaccinees were limited because only a handful of AZD1222 recipients were SARS-CoV-2 seropositive at baseline. In the small 56-69-year group, the increase in depth fell short of significance, most likely because of low power. After two AZD1222 doses, spike-specific TCR breadth and depth were significantly higher than at day 0 and than in MenACWY recipients. No day 14 peak-response samples were available, so repertoires were characterized only after the peak T cell response. CD4 TCRs associated with the vaccine covered the entire spike protein, and the dominant responses were in regions 160-218 and 743-854. Reportedly, close to half of the unique spike-specific TCRs recognized epitopes lying outside the regions that are mutated in the B.1.351 and B.1.1.7 variants.

The CDR3 regions of human TCRbeta chains were analyzed by immunosequencing. Under the source paper's analysis protocol: TCRs in the repertoires were matched against a reference library of SARS-CoV-2-specific TCRs that had been generated with the MIRA antigen-specificity platform. Breadth was defined as the fraction of unique TCRs that were SARS-CoV-2-associated. Depth was defined as the fraction of total T cells that were SARS-CoV-2-associated. Using the MIRA data, every spike-specific TCR was mapped to the spike region that the TCR reacted to and assigned to either a CD4 or a CD8 class. Log10-transformed breadth and depth values were compared by one-way ANOVA with Sidak's multiple comparisons tests. What TCRdb holds here is the immuneACCESS table cut down to in-frame rearrangements. Part of the clones is not present; checked against another copy, under half of the missing clones reflect an unresolved V gene, and the others are unexplained. That table furnishes V, J and clone size, whereas the DNA furnished D and trimming. The sample table records about 120,000 clones; 80% to 90% of these occur just once. Of the sample, about 7.4% is held by the ten largest clones.

V is cut by 0 bases and J by 7 bases, and the space between the germline ends is 9 bases. The germline V gene (reference sequence) supplies CDR1 LGHDT and CDR2 YNNKEL. The CDR3, from cysteine to phenylalanine, totals 13 residues. Only the CDR3 part of the read is kept: 39 bases, read in frame from the first base. Interpreted using the paper, the time point label stands for: baseline before first vaccination. Vaccinee samples came from UK trials COV001 and COV002, including a single-blind randomized controlled phase 2/3 trial of AZD1222 (ChAdOx1 nCoV-19) in healthy adults. For TCRbeta chain sequencing, PBMC samples were collected from trial participants at day 0 and at day 28 after the second dose. As to this clone: What antigen it recognizes has not been identified. Base qualities are not at hand, and no much larger clone is one base apart.

Sequences were derived from peripheral blood, sampled on day 0 of AZD1222 vaccination. The rearrangement joined TRBV3-1 (or the pseudogene TRBV3-2) to TRBJ1-2, with the D gene uncertain. The sequence came from an adult in good health. In nucleotides, the sequence is TGTGCCAGCAGCCAAGACTTTTCCCGTGGCTACACCTTC. The encoded protein is CASSQDFSRGYTF.